This T cell receptor (beta chain) appears in the sequencing data of a study of beta chain features in type 1 diabetes. Study observations and caveats: There was a moderate but significant shortening of TCRB CDR3s in all four CD4+ subsets of Type 1 diabetes patients.

Looked up from germline, CDR1 is GTSNPN and CDR2 is SVGIG (reference sequence). This CDR3 spans 15 amino acids. Unmatched junction bases numbered 8, after V lost 4 bases and J lost 6 bases. The isolated RNA, all of it, was reverse transcribed, so expressed TCRB transcripts were what got sequenced. Method: immunoSEQ multiplex PCR; TCRdb's copy keeps in-frame clones and lacks some. Among about 360,000 clones, about 12% were seen once, and the ten largest hold about 0.01%. Concerning this clone itself: Its antigen is unknown.

This chain uses TRBV30 with TRBJ2-3, with TRBD1 matching over 12 bases. Source material: naive CD4+ T cells from blood. This sequence originates from a woman younger than 35 with type 1 diabetes. The CDR3 region is CAWTVRDRGPDTQYF. The CDR3 nucleotides are TGTGCCTGGACCGTCCGGGACAGGGGGCCGGATACGCAGTATTTT.